This TCR beta chain emerged from a study of blood T cell repertoires in COVID-19. Looking at the study overall: COVID-19 samples, acute and convalescent, were from the United States, Italy and Spain.

The V gene end was trimmed by 3 bases and the J gene end by 2 bases; junction bases not matched to a gene: 6. The CDR3 extends over 15 amino acids. Germline V gene lookup returns CDR1 MNHNS and CDR2 SASEGT. In the study's own analysis: Cell counts per sample came from amplifying reference gene primers. Sequencing used immunoSEQ multiplex PCR; TCRdb keeps in-frame clones, though not all of them. D and trimming were read from the DNA, whereas the V and J calls and clone size are those reported in that table. The repertoire holds roughly 410,000 clones, with roughly 90% as singletons. This clone was counted between two and nine times.

The chain couples TRBV6-1 to TRBJ1-1; 7 nucleotides align to TRBD1. The TCR was taken from a man aged 40-50 years with acute or convalescent COVID-19. Material: peripheral blood. Here the CDR3 reads CASSDRQGGNTEAFF. The DNA of the CDR3 is TGTGCCAGCAGTGACCGACAGGGCGGTAACACTGAAGCTTTCTTT.